What follows describes a single T cell receptor (beta chain). Its antigen remains unknown. These data are taken from a study of graft-versus-host responses after intestinal transplantation. As for the study in general: The whole recipient group had anti-thymocyte globulin induction followed by tacrolimus and steroids for approximately three years. Study outcomes and limitations: Early post-transplant HvG declines tracked with peak circulating GvH clone levels.

TCRdb keeps only in-frame clones here, not all; method: immunoSEQ multiplex PCR. This sample has tens of thousands of clones, with about nine tenths found just once. Intraepithelial lymphocytes and lamina propria lymphocytes were released through processing of graft tissue. The V gene end was trimmed by 4 bases and the J gene end by 6 bases; junction bases not matched to a gene: 5. Germline V gene data show CDR1 as SGHKS and CDR2 as YYEKEE (reference sequence). The CDR3 is 14 residues long. The chain joins TRBV5-5 to TRBJ2-2; 8 bases fit TRBD1. The receptor was isolated from a human patient who received an intestinal transplant, so some T cells may come from the graft donor. The sequencing used ileum tissue, collected 350 to 400 days after transplant. CDR3 sequence reads: CASSTKTGAGELFF. The CDR3 DNA is TGTGCCAGCAGCACGAAGACAGGGGCCGGGGAGCTGTTTTTT.